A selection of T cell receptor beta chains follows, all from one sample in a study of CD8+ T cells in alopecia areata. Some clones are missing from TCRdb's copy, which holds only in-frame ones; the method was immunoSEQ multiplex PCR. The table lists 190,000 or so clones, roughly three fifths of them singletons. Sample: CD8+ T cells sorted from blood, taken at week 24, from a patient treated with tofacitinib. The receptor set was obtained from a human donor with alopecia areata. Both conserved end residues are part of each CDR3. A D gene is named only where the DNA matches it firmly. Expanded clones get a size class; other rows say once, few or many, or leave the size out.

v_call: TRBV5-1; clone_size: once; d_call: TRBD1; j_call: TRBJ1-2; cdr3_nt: TGCGCCAGCAGCTTGACAGGGGACTATGGCTACACCTTC; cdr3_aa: CASSLTGDYGYTF
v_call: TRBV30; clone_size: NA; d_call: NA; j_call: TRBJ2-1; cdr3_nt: TGTGCCTGGAGTGGGGAGGAGGGGGGGCATGAGCAGTTCTTC; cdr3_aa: CAWSGEEGGHEQFF
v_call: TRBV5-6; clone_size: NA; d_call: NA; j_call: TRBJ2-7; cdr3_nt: TGTGCCAGCAGCCCCGGGGGGCCCTACGAGCAGTACTTC; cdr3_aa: CASSPGGPYEQYF
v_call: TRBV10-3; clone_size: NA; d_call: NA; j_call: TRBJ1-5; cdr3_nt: TGTGCCATCAGCGACCACAGGGATGGCAATCAGCCCCAGCATTTT; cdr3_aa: CAISDHRDGNQPQHF
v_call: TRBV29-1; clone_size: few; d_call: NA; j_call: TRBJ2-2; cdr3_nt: TGCAGCGCTGGCCGGGACGTAGGCACCGGGGAGCTGTTTTTT; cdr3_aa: CSAGRDVGTGELFF
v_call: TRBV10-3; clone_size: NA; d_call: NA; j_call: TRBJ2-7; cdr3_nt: TGTGCCATATCCCTTAGGGCCTCCTACGAGCAGTACTTC; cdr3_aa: CAISLRASYEQYF
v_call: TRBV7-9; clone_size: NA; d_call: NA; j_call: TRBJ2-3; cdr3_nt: TGTGCCAGCAGCCCCAGAGGGGGCACAGATACGCAGTATTTT; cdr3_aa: CASSPRGGTDTQYF
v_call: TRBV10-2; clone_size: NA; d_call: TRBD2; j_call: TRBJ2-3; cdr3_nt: TGCGCCAGCAGGGCGTGGACTAGGAGAGATACGCAGTATTTT; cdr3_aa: CASRAWTRRDTQYF
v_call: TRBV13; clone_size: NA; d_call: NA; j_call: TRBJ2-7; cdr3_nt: TGTGCCAGCAGCTTACCTGGCCAGGCCCCCTACGAGCAGTACTTC; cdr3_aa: CASSLPGQAPYEQYF
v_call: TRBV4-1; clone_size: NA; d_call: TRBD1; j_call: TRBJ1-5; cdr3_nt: TGCGCCAGCAGCCAAGTCCGGGACAGGGTGGATCAGCCCCAGCATTTT; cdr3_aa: CASSQVRDRVDQPQHF
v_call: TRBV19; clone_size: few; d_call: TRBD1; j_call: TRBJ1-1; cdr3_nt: TGTGCCAGCAGGGACAGGGCGAACACTGAAGCTTTCTTT; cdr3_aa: CASRDRANTEAFF
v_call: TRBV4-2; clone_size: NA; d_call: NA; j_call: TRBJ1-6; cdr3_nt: TGTGCCAGCAGCCATCCTTCCGGTGGGAATGAGTCACCCCTCCACTTT; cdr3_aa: CASSHPSGGNESPLHF
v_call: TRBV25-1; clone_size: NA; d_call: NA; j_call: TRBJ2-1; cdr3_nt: TGTGCCAGCAATTACCAGGGTGTCGGCAATGAGCAGTTCTTC; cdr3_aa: CASNYQGVGNEQFF
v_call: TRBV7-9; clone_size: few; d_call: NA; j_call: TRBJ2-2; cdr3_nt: TGTGCCAGCCCCCTCGGCACCGGGGAGCTGTTTTTT; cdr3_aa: CASPLGTGELFF
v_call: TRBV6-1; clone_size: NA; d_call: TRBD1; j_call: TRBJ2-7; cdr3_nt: TGTGCCAGCAGTGAAAACAGGGGGGCCTACGAGCAGTACTTC; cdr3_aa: CASSENRGAYEQYF
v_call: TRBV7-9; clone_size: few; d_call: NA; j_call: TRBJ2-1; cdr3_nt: TGTGCCAGCAGCCCCCCGGACAGCCAAATCAATGAGCAGTTCTTC; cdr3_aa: CASSPPDSQINEQFF
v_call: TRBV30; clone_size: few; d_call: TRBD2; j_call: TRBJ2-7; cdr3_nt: TGTGCCCTAGCGGGGGCCTACGAGCAGTACTTC; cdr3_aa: CALAGAYEQYF
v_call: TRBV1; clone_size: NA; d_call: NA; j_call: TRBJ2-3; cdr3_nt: TGCACCAGCAGCCAAGAACTGGCGGGGGCCCCAGATACGCAGTATTTT; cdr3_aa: CTSSQELAGAPDTQYF
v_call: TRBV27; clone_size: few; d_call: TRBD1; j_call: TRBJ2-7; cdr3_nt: TGTGCCAGCAGTTTGGGACAGGGATACAACGAGCAGTACTTC; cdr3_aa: CASSLGQGYNEQYF
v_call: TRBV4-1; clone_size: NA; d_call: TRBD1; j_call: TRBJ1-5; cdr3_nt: TGCGCCAGCAGCCAGACAGGGGATAGCAATCAGCCCCAGCATTTT; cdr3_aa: CASSQTGDSNQPQHF
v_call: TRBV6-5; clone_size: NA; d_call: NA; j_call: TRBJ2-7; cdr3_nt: TGTGCCAGCGGGAGCCATCTTTCCTACGAGCAGTACTTC; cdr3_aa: CASGSHLSYEQYF
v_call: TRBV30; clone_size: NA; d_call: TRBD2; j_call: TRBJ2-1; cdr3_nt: TGTGCCTGGACGCCCGGGACTAGCAATGAGCAGTTCTTC; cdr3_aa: CAWTPGTSNEQFF
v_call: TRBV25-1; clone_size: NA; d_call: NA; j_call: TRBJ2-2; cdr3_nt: TGTGCCAGCAGTGAATACACAGGGAAGGTCGGGGAGCTGTTTTTT; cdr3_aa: CASSEYTGKVGELFF
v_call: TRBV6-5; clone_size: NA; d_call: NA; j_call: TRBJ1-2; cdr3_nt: TGTGCCAGCAGTTATCATTCAGCCACTAACTATGGCTACACCTTC; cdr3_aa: CASSYHSATNYGYTF
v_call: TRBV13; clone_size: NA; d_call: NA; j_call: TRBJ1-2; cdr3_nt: TGTGCCAGCAGCTTAGGTCGGCTTGTAGACTATGGCTACACCTTC; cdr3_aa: CASSLGRLVDYGYTF
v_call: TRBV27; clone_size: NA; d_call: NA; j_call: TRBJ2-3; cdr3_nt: TGTGCCAGCAGTTCCTTCAGGGTATTGAGCACAGATACGCAGTATTTT; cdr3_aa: CASSSFRVLSTDTQYF
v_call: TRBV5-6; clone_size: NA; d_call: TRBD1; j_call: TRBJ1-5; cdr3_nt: TGTGCCAGCAGCGAGACTACCGACAGGGGTCAGCCCCAGCATTTT; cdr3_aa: CASSETTDRGQPQHF
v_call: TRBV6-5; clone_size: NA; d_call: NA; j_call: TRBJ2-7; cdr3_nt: TGTGCCAGCAGTTATGAGGGGGAAGGATACGAGCAGTACTTC; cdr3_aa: CASSYEGEGYEQYF